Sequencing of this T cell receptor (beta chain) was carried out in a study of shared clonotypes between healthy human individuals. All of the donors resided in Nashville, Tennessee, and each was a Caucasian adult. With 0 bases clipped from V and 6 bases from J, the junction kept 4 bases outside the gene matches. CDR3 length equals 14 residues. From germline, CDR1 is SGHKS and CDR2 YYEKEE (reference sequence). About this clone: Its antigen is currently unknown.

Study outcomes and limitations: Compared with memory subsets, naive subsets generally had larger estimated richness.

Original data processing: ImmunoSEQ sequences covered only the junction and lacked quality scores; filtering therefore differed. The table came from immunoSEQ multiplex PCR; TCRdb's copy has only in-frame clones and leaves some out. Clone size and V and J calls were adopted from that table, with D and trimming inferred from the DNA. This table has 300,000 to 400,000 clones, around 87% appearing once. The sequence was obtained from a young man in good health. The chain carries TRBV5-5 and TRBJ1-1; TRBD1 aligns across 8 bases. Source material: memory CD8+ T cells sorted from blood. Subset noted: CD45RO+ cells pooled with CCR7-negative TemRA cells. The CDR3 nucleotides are TGTGCCAGCAGCTTGGGACAGGGGATCGCTGAAGCTTTCTTT. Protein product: CASSLGQGIAEAFF.